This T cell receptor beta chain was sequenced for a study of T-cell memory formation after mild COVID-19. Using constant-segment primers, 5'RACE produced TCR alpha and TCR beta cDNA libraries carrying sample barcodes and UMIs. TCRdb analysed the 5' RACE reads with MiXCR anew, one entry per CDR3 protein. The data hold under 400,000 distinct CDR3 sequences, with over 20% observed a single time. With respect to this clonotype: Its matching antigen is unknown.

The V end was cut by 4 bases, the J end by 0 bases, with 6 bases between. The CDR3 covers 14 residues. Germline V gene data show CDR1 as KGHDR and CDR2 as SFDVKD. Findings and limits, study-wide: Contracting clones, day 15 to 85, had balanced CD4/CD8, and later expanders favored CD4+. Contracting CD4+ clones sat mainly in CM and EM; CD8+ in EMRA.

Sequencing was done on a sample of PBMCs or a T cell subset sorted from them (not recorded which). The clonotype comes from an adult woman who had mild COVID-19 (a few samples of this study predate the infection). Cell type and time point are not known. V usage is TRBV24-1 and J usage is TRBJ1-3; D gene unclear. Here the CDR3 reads CATSERHSGNTIYF. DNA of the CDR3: TGTGCCACCAGTGAACGTCACTCTGGAAACACCATATATTTT.